The subject of this entry is one T cell receptor beta chain. The antigen is undetermined. Libraries were prepared by immunoSEQ multiplex PCR; TCRdb keeps only in-frame clonotypes and omits some of them. The sample carries around 2,000,000 clones, just over 90% recorded once. These data originate in a study of shared clonotypes between healthy human individuals. The naive CD8 population came from CD45RO-negative cells selected for CCR7, without terminally differentiated effector memory CD45RA+ cells. Findings of the study overall: Against clonotypes common to all four donors, non-shared ones had lower generation probabilities. Limitation of the genetic and exposure-history diversity represented came from the few donors. Shared clonotypes: roughly 4.5% naive CD4, under 4% naive CD8, under 2.5% memory CD4, roughly 0.4% memory CD8. Sorted-subset sequencing was shown by rarefaction to be incomplete despite large depth.

The V gene's germline CDR1 is SGHAT and CDR2 FQNNGV. The length of the CDR3 is 13 residues. V lost 5 bases, J lost 4 bases, and 11 bases lay in between. This chain links TRBV11-2 with TRBJ1-2; perhaps TRBD1 as D (6 bases). Sequencing was performed on naive CD8+ T cells from PBMCs. This clonotype originated in a man aged 18 to 29 in good health. Some clones in this sample may be carry-over from other donors' samples. The DNA for the CDR3 is TGTGCCAGCAGCCCAGGACAGATCTATGGCTACACCTTC. Translated, it gives CASSPGQIYGYTF.